Below are 29 T cell receptor beta chains sequenced from a single sample in a study of T-cell memory formation after mild COVID-19 (dated by TCRdb to about 2021). Receptor libraries were prepared by 5' RACE. Sequencing was carried out with an Illumina NovaSeq 6000. The public reads were run again by TCRdb, first through fastp at Q25 and then through MiXCR, and only productive beta chains were kept. Under each unique CDR3 protein, matching rows form one entry showing the most common genes and DNA. The sample includes about 250,000 distinct CDR3 sequences, with roughly 18% observed a single time. The ten largest clones capture 23% of the sample. The source material was PBMCs or a T cell subset sorted from them (not recorded which). The receptors originated from a man aged 18 to 29 who had mild COVID-19 (a few samples of this study predate the infection). The sample titles of this study are shuffled in the database, so cell type and time point are left out; the donor was told from shared clones.

This clonotype was recorded a few times. The rearrangement joins TRBV30 to TRBJ2-2; no definite D call. Germline V gives CDR1 GTSNPN, CDR2 SVGIG (reference sequence). The CDR3 has 14 residues. The germline V and J ends were trimmed by 0 bases and 1 base, with 6 bases remaining between them. The DNA of the CDR3 is TGTGCCTGGAGTGTCTCCATGAACACCGGGGAGCTGTTTTTT. This gives the protein CAWSVSMNTGELFF.

This clonotype was seen more than once but under ten times. This chain joins TRBV28 and TRBJ2-7, with D unresolved. V was trimmed by 5 bases and J by 3 bases, leaving 5 bases between them. Germline V gene lookup returns CDR1 MDHEN and CDR2 SYDVKM. This CDR3 is built from 11 residues. The CDR3 bases are TGTGCCAGCAGTACGTTCTACGAGCAGTACTTC. Encoded protein: CASSTFYEQYF.

The rearrangement joins TRBV5-1 to TRBJ1-2; TRBD1 agrees at 12 bases. This CDR3 has 15 amino acids. CDR1 is SGHRS and CDR2 is YFSETQ in the germline V gene. Unmatched junction bases numbered 8, after V lost 5 bases and J lost 6 bases. This CDR3 is CASRAGTGGSDGYTF. CDR3 in DNA: TGCGCCAGCAGAGCCGGGACAGGGGGCTCAGATGGCTACACCTTC.

This clonotype came up a few times. V and J are TRBV7-3 and TRBJ2-3; TRBD2 might be the D (5 bases). This CDR3 spans 13 amino acids. The germline gives CDR1 SGHTA, CDR2 FQGTGA. V was clipped by 1 base and J by 6 bases, with 8 bases between them. In DNA, the CDR3 is TGTGCCAGCAGCTTAAAACCGGGGGATACGCAGTATTTT. It yields the protein CASSLKPGDTQYF.

A few counts support this clonotype. The V gene is TRBV5-4, the J gene TRBJ2-3, with D possibly TRBD2 on 6 matching bases. Germline lookup yields CDR1 SGHNT and CDR2 YYREEE (reference sequence). Between the trimmed V and J ends, which lost 3 bases and 0 bases, there was a span of 11 bases. This CDR3 contains 15 residues. As DNA, the CDR3 is TGTGCCAGCAGCTCCGGGGCGGGAAGCACAGATACGCAGTATTTT. This codes for CASSSGAGSTDTQYF.

This chain uses TRBV6-2 or TRBV6-3 with TRBJ2-3; D ambiguous. The CDR3 extends over 14 amino acids. CDR1 and CDR2 (germline): MNHEY, SVGEGT. V gave up 0 bases and J gave up 6 bases, with 10 bases separating them. The DNA of the CDR3 is TGTGCCAGCAGTTACTCGAAGGGCTCGGATACGCAGTATTTT. It specifies CASSYSKGSDTQYF.

The chain couples TRBV6-1 to TRBJ2-7, with TRBD1 identical over 7 bases. Trimming took 2 bases from V and 4 from J; bases not matched to a gene: 8. Germline V gene data show CDR1 as MNHNS and CDR2 as SASEGT. The CDR3 extends over 15 amino acids. The CDR3 DNA follows: TGTGCCAGCAGTGAACTAGGGACAGCGTCATACGAGCAGTACGTC. This gives the protein CASSELGTASYEQYV.

The chain uses TRBV7-9 and TRBJ2-5, with 7 bases aligning to TRBD1. CDR3 length: 16 amino acids. The germline V gene encodes CDR1 SEHNR and CDR2 FQNEAQ (reference sequence). The J segment lost 1 base and the V segment lost 2 bases, leaving 7 bases of the junction unmatched. The CDR3 DNA follows: TGTGCCAGCAGCTTATACAGGGGTAGGGTCCAAGAGACCCAGTACTTC. Its translation is CASSLYRGRVQETQYF.

This clonotype was counted between two and nine times. The V call is TRBV5-1, the J call TRBJ2-7, with D possibly TRBD1 on 6 matching bases. V was cut by 0 bases and J by 0 bases, with 13 bases left in between. From germline, CDR1 is SGHRS and CDR2 YFSETQ. This CDR3 has 16 residues. CDR3 protein: CASSLEQGRISYEQYF. The CDR3 DNA follows: TGCGCCAGCAGCTTGGAACAGGGAAGGATCTCCTACGAGCAGTACTTC.

This clonotype was observed a handful of times. The chain uses TRBV5-6 and TRBJ1-1; D is possibly TRBD1 (5 bases). V lost 3 bases to trimming and J lost 1 base, with 16 bases between them. CDR1 and CDR2 (germline): SGHDT, YYEEEE. The CDR3 is 16 amino acids. The CDR3 here is CASSSYLGTANTEAFF. The CDR3 DNA reads TGTGCCAGCAGCTCCTATCTCGGGACGGCGAACACTGAAGCTTTCTTT.

The chain carries TRBV29-1 and TRBJ2-6; unclear D gene. Per germline, CDR1 SQVTM and CDR2 ANQGSEA. The V and J ends lost 0 bases and 2 bases respectively, with 11 bases between them. The CDR3 is made up of 16 amino acids. The DNA for the CDR3 is TGCAGCGTTGAAGATTCGCAGGTCGCTGGGGCCAACGTCCTGACTTTC. Translation gives CSVEDSQVAGANVLTF.

The chain combines TRBV12-3 or TRBV12-4 with TRBJ2-5; TRBD1 matches 9 bases. V shed 6 bases and J 3 bases; nucleotides not matched to a gene: 11. The CDR3 sequence is 16 residues long. The DNA of the CDR3 is TGTGCCAGCAGCCACACAGGGGGCGATTCCAAAGAGACCCAGTACTTC. Protein sequence: CASSHTGGDSKETQYF.

This clonotype was picked up a small number of times. V and J are TRBV7-2 and TRBJ2-5, with D perhaps given as TRBD1 or TRBD2 (5 bases each). Germline lookup yields CDR1 SGHTA and CDR2 FQGNSA. With 1 base removed from V and 4 bases from J, the gap between germline ends came to 16 bases. The CDR3 sequence is 16 residues long. The CDR3 region is CASSLVGTQKVETQYF. For the CDR3, the DNA is TGTGCCAGCAGCTTAGTTGGGACGCAAAAAGTAGAGACCCAGTACTTC.

The chain couples TRBV7-2 to TRBJ1-2, with 9 bases that match TRBD1. V was pared by 8 bases and J by 8 bases, with 18 bases of the junction left unmatched. The CDR3 totals 16 residues. Germline CDR1 reads SGHTA; CDR2 reads FQGNSA. Written as DNA, the CDR3 is TGTGCCAGCGACGCCCCAACGAATACAGGGGGCGGGGGCTACACCTTC. Translating gives CASDAPTNTGGGGYTF.

The chain links TRBV2 to TRBJ1-2; 8 bases fit TRBD1. CDR1 is SNHLY, CDR2 FYNNEI, per germline. This CDR3 is built from 13 residues. J was trimmed by 6 bases and V by 6 bases; bases with no gene match: 6. CDR3 protein: CASRKDRENGYTF. CDR3 sequence (DNA): TGTGCCAGCAGGAAGGACAGGGAGAATGGCTACACCTTC.

CDR3 in amino acids: CASSSEPTGSSYEQYV. The CDR3, as DNA: TGCGCCAGCAGCTCGGAGCCGACAGGGAGCTCCTACGAGCAGTACGTC. The J gene is TRBJ2-7, the V gene TRBV5-1; 7 bases agree with TRBD1. CDR1 SGHRS and CDR2 YFSETQ come from the germline V gene. V was clipped by 3 bases and J by 0 bases; unmatched bases: 9. The CDR3 has 16 amino acids.

The chain recombines TRBV7-8 with TRBJ2-3; D may be TRBD1 (6 bases). The V gene lost 4 bases and the J gene lost 13 bases, with 15 bases spanning the gap. CDR3 length: 12 amino acids. Germline V gene data show CDR1 as SGHVS and CDR2 as FQNEAQ. The CDR3 loop reads CASSSDRAGEYF. DNA of the CDR3: TGTGCCAGCAGCTCCGATAGGGCAGGGGAGTATTTT.

This clonotype was recorded a few times. The V and J genes are TRBV4-1 and TRBJ1-5; possible D gene TRBD1, 6 bases. The CDR3 loop spans 15 amino acids. V lost 8 bases and J 7 bases, leaving 21 bases between the germline ends. From germline, CDR1 is MGHRA and CDR2 YSYEKL. DNA of the CDR3: TGCGCCAGCGGCCGGTTGAGCAGGGGTAACCAGCCCCAGCATTTT. Its protein product is CASGRLSRGNQPQHF.

V is TRBV5-1 and J is TRBJ2-1, with D unclear. V gave up 0 bases and J gave up 13 bases, with 14 bases separating them. Germline CDR1 and CDR2: SGHRS and YFSETQ. This CDR3 comprises 13 residues. The CDR3 nucleotides read TGCGCCAGCAGCTTGGGGGCCAGCTTCAAACAGTTCTTC. Its translation: CASSLGASFKQFF. Looking up the rest from reference TRBV5-1 and TRBJ2-1 gives the full variable domain: KAGVTQTPRYLIKTRGQQVTLSCSPISGHRSVSWYQQTPGQGLQFLFEYFSETQRNKGNFPGRFSGRQFSNSRSEMNVSTLELGDSALYLCASSLGASFKQFFGPGTRLTVL.

J is TRBJ2-3 and V is TRBV20-1; 11 nucleotides agree with TRBD2. The CDR3 runs to 15 residues. V was clipped by 3 bases and J by 5 bases; unmatched bases: 7. Looked up from germline, CDR1 is DFQATT and CDR2 is SNEGSKA (reference sequence). The CDR3 coding sequence is TGCAGTGCTAGGTTACTAGCGGGGGCGGGAGATACGCAGTATTTT. It translates to CSARLLAGAGDTQYF.

This clonotype was recorded a few times. V is TRBV29-1 and J is TRBJ1-4, with D tentatively TRBD1 (6 bases). Germline V gene data show CDR1 as SQVTM and CDR2 as ANQGSEA. V lost 4 bases and J 1 base, leaving 10 bases between the germline ends. This CDR3 region has 14 residues. DNA for the CDR3: TGCAGCGTTGTCGGGGGCTTAACTAATGAAAAACTGTTTTTT. Its protein product is CSVVGGLTNEKLFF.

This clonotype was found a few times. The chain links TRBV4-3 to TRBJ1-1; weak D call: TRBD1 (5 bases). Per the germline V gene, CDR1 is LGHNA and CDR2 is YSLEER. Between the trimmed V and J ends, which lost 1 base and 13 bases, there was a span of 16 bases. The CDR3 covers 13 residues. CDR3 amino acids: CASSQVTVNHLFF. The CDR3 DNA sequence: TGCGCCAGCAGCCAAGTGACAGTTAACCATCTTTTCTTT.

The chain employs TRBV20-1 and TRBJ1-5; D possibly corresponds to TRBD1 (5 bases). The CDR3 is made up of 14 amino acids. V lost 0 bases and J 4 bases, leaving 10 bases between the germline ends. Germline V gene lookup returns CDR1 DFQATT and CDR2 SNEGSKA (reference sequence). The CDR3 sequence: CSARDGAENQPQHF. The CDR3, as DNA: TGCAGTGCTAGAGACGGGGCAGAGAATCAGCCCCAGCATTTT.

The CDR3 bases are TGTGCCAGCTCACCAGTCGGTATTTACGAGCAGTACGTC. Its translation: CASSPVGIYEQYV. The V and J genes are TRBV18 and TRBJ2-7; the D is unclear. This CDR3 comprises 13 residues. V lost 2 bases to trimming and J lost 4 bases, with 9 bases between them. Germline CDR1 is KGHSH and CDR2 is LQKENI.

The sample holds a few counts of this clonotype. The chain couples TRBV18 to TRBJ1-2; TRBD1 matches at 8 bases. The trim removed 3 bases at V and 1 base at J, leaving 7 bases unmatched. CDR3 length equals 16 residues. The germline gives CDR1 KGHSH, CDR2 LQKENI. The CDR3 loop is CASSPGRGLDNYGYTF. For the CDR3, the DNA is TGTGCCAGCTCACCGGGCAGGGGGCTCGATAACTATGGCTACACCTTC.

This clonotype has a handful of counts. V and J are TRBV20-1 and TRBJ2-5; possible D gene TRBD1, 6 bases. This CDR3 is built from 13 residues. V shed 4 bases and J shed 5 bases, with 14 bases lying between them. Germline V gene data show CDR1 as DFQATT and CDR2 as SNEGSKA (reference sequence). The CDR3 reads CSAKRQGWETQYF. The DNA for the CDR3 is TGCAGTGCTAAGCGGCAGGGGTGGGAGACCCAGTACTTC.

This clonotype appeared many times. The chain joins TRBV4-3 to TRBJ2-1, with TRBD1 identical over 9 bases. Trimming took 0 bases from V and 10 from J; bases not matched to a gene: 13. This CDR3 is built from 17 residues. The germline V gene encodes CDR1 LGHNA and CDR2 YSLEER. CDR3 amino acids: CASSQDSGTGWTEEQFF. The DNA of the CDR3 is TGCGCCAGCAGCCAAGATTCAGGGACAGGGTGGACTGAGGAGCAGTTCTTC.

CDR3 nucleotide sequence: TGTGCCAGCAGTTACAGGGGACTAGCGGGGGGTCTCCAAGAGACCCAGTACTTC. Its protein is CASSYRGLAGGLQETQYF. The chain employs TRBV6-2 or TRBV6-3 and TRBJ2-5; 15 bases align to TRBD2. The ends lost 2 bases at V and 1 base at J; junction bases unmatched: 5. CDR1 is MNHEY, CDR2 SVGEGT, per germline. The CDR3 is 18 amino acids.

This clonotype was detected ten times or more. The chain recombines TRBV20-1 with TRBJ2-5; D is uncertain. The germline CDR1 and CDR2 sequences are DFQATT and SNEGSKA (reference sequence). CDR3 length: 11 residues. Trimming pared 1 base from V and 4 bases from J, leaving 4 bases between. CDR3 sequence reads: CSARAPETQYF. CDR3 sequence (DNA): TGCAGTGCTAGAGCCCCAGAGACCCAGTACTTC.